Following are 3 T cell receptor beta chains from one sample sequenced in a study of OX40 agonist ivuxolimab in advanced cancers. Profiled with immunoSEQ multiplex PCR; TCRdb holds only in-frame clones, not every one. The profile covers 35,000 to 45,000 clones, with 86% appearing a single time and roughly a fifth taken by the ten largest. The material sequenced was CD4+ or CD8+ T cells sorted from blood, taken in a trial of the OX40 agonist ivuxolimab. The receptor set was obtained from an adult with an advanced solid tumor such as melanoma, head and neck, liver or kidney cancer.

The chain employs TRBV11-2 and TRBJ2-1; 10 bases are shared with TRBD2. Germline V gene data show CDR1 as SGHAT and CDR2 as FQNNGV. This CDR3 comprises 15 residues. V was clipped by 2 bases and J by 2 bases; unmatched bases: 0. CDR3 amino acids: CASSLLAGAYNEQFF. In nucleotides, the CDR3 is TGTGCCAGCAGCTTACTAGCGGGGGCCTACAATGAGCAGTTCTTC. The entire variable domain, with the rest obtained from reference TRBV11-2 and TRBJ2-1, is as follows: EAGVAQSPRYKIIEKRQSVAFWCNPISGHATLYWYQQILGQGPKLLIQFQNNGVVDDSQLPKDRFSAERLKGVDSTLKIQPAKLEDSAVYLCASSLLAGAYNEQFFGPGTRLTVL.

CDR3 residues: CASSSEGLYEQYV. CDR3 DNA: TGTGCCAGCAGTTCGGAGGGGCTCTACGAGCAGTACGTC. The rearrangement joins TRBV6-6 to TRBJ2-7, with a weak D call TRBD2 (6 bases). V was shortened by 4 bases and J by 3 bases, with 10 bases between the two germline ends. CDR3 size: 13 residues. Germline-derived CDR1 and CDR2 are MNHNY and SVGAGI (reference sequence).

The CDR3, as DNA: TGTGCCAGCAGCTTGGGGACAGGCGGCAACTATGGCTACACCTTC. It encodes CASSLGTGGNYGYTF. This chain joins TRBV7-9 and TRBJ1-2; 8 nucleotides match TRBD1. The CDR3 runs to 15 residues. Germline trimming cut 3 bases from V and 2 bases from J; bases unmatched to any gene: 5. The V gene's germline CDR1 is SEHNR and CDR2 FQNEAQ (reference sequence).